This record covers a single T cell receptor beta chain. Antigen specificity is unknown. CDR3 length equals 14 residues. Germline V gives CDR1 SNHLY, CDR2 FYNNEI. The data were taken from a study of CXCR3-negative and CXCR3-positive naive CD8 T cells. The study made its TRB cDNA libraries by 5' RACE, adding UMI labels. Following a re-call of the 5' RACE reads, TCRdb has one entry per CDR3 protein and lacks DNA. This table lists 120,000 to 150,000 distinct CDR3 sequences. Cells that were CD45RO-CCR7+CD27+CD95- constituted naive CD8+ T cells. Broader study findings: The study found comparably high diversity in both naive subsets and much lower diversity in memory CD8+ cells. Naive cells that were CXCR3-negative or CXCR3-positive used TRBV-TRBJ genes alike, while memory cells diverged. Most assays were run on fresh PBMCs (CXCR3 expression partially decreased after cryopreservation). Hydrophobicity was higher for TRB CDR3s found in CXCR3-positive naive cells than in CXCR3-negative naive cells.

The chain combines TRBV2 with TRBJ1-2; TCRdb lists TRBD1, though no DNA is available to test this call. What was sequenced was naive CXCR3+ CD8+ T cells from blood. Sample subset: CD45RO-CCR7+CD27+CD95- naive CD8+ T cells expressing CXCR3 (TNR3+). The sequence was obtained from a human donor in good health. Some clones in this sample may be carry-over from other donors' samples. The CDR3: CASSEGGQGEGYTF.